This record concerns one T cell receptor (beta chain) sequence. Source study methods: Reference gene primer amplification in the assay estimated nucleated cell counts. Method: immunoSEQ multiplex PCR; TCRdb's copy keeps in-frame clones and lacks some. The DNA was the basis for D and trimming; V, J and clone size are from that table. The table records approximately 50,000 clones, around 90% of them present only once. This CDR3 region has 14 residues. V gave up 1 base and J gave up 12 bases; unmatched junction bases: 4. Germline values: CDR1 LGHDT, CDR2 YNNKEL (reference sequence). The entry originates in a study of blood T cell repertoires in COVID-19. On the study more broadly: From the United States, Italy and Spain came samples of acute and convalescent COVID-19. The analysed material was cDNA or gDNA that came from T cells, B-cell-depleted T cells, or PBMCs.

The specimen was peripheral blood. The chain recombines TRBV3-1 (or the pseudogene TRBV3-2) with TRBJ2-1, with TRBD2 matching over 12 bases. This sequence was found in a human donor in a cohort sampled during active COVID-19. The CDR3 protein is CASSQGLAGGPQFF. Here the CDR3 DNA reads TGTGCCAGCAGCCAAGGTCTAGCGGGAGGGCCGCAGTTCTTC.